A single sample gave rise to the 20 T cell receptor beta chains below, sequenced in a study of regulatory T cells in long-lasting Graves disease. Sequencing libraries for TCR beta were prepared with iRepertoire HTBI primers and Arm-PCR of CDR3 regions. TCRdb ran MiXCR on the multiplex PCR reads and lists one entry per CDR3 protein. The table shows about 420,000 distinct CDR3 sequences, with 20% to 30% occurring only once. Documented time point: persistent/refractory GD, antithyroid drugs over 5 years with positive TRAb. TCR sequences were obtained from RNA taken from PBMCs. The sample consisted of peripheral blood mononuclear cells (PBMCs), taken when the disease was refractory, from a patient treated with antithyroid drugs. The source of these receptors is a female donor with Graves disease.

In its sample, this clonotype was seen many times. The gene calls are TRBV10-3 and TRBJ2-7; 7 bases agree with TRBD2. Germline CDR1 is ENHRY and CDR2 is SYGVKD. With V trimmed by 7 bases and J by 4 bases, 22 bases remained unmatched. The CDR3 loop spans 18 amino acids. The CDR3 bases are TGTGCCATCAACGGGGGAGGGGCGTTGTCTCATGGTCAATACGAGCAGTACTTC. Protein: CAINGGGALSHGQYEQYF.

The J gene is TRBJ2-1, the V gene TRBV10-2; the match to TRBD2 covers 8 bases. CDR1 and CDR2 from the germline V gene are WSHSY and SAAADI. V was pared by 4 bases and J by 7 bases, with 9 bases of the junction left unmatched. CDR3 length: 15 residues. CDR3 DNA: TGCGCCAGCAGTGCCAGCGGGGGTATATCAAATGAGCAGTTCTTC. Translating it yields CASSASGGISNEQFF.

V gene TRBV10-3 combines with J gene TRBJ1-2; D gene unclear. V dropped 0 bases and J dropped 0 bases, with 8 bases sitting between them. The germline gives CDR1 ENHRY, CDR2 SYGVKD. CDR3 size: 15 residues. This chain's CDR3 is CAISESFLANYGYTF. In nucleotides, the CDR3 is TGTGCCATCAGTGAGTCGTTTTTAGCTAACTATGGCTACACCTTC.

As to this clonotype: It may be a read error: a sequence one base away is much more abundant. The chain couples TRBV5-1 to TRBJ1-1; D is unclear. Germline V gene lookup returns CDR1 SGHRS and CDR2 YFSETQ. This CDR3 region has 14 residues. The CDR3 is CASSLATSNTEAVF. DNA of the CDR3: TGCGCCAGCAGCTTAGCGACATCGAACACTGAAGCTGTCTTT.

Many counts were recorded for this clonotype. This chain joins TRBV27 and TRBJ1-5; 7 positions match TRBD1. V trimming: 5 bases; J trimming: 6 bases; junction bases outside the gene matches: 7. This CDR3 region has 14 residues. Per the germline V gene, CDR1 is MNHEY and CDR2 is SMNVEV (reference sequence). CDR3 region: CASSTRAGGQPQHF. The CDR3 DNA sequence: TGTGCCAGCAGTACCCGGGCAGGGGGTCAGCCCCAGCATTTT.

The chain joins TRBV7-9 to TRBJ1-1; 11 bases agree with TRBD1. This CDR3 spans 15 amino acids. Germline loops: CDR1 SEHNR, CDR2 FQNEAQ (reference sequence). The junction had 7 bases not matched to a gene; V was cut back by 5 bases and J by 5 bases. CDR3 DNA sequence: TGTGCCAGCAGCGCCCCGGACAGGGGGCGAACTGAAGCTTTCTTT. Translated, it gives CASSAPDRGRTEAFF.

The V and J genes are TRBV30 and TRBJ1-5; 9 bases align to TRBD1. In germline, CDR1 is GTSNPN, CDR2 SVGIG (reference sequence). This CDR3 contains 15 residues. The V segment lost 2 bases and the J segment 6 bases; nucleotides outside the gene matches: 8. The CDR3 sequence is CAWSQGGQGSQPQHF. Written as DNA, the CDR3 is TGTGCCTGGAGTCAAGGGGGACAGGGATCTCAGCCCCAGCATTTT.

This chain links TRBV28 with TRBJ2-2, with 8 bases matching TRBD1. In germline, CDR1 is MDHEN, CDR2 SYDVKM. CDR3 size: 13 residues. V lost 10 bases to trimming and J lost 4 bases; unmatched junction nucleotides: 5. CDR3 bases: TGTGCCACCCGGACAGGGTTCACCGGGGAGCTGTTTTTT. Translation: CATRTGFTGELFF.

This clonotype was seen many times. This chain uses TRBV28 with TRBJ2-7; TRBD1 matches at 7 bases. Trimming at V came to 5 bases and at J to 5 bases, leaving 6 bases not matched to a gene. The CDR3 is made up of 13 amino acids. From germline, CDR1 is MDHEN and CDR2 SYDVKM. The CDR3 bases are TGTGCCAGCAGTCCGACAGGGCGCGACGAGCAGTACTTC. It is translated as CASSPTGRDEQYF.

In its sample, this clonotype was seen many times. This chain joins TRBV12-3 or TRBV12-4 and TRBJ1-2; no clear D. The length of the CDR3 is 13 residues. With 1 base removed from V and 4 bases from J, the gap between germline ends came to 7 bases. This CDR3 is CASSLEAAYGYTF. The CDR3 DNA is TGTGCCAGCAGTTTAGAAGCTGCCTATGGCTACACCTTC.

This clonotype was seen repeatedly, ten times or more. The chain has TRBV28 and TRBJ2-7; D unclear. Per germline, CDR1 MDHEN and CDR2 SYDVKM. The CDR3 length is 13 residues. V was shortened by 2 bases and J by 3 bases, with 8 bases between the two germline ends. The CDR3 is CASSLGPLYEQYF. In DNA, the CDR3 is TGTGCCAGCAGTTTAGGACCCCTCTACGAGCAGTACTTC.

The CDR3: CSVTKLAGVGEQYF. DNA for the CDR3: TGCAGCGTGACAAAACTAGCGGGAGTAGGCGAGCAGTACTTC. This rearrangement joins TRBV29-1 to TRBJ2-7, with TRBD2 matching 11 bases. The germline V gene has CDR1 SQVTM and CDR2 ANQGSEA. V lost 6 bases to trimming and J lost 6 bases; unmatched junction nucleotides: 10. This CDR3 contains 14 residues.

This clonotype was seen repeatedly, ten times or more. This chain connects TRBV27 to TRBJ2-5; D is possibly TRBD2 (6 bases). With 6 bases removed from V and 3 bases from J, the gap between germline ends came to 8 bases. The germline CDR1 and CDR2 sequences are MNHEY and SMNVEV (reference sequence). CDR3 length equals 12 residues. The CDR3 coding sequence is TGTGCCAGCAGGGAGGGTAAAGAGACCCAGTACTTC. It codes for CASREGKETQYF.

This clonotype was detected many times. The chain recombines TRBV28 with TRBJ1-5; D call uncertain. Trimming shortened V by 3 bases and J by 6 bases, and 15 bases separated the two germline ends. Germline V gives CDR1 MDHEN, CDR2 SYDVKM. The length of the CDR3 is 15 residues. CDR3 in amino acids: CASSFGGITRQPQHF. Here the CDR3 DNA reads TGTGCCAGCAGTTTCGGAGGAATTACGCGTCAGCCCCAGCATTTT.

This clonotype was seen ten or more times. The CDR3 nucleotides are TGTGCCAGCAGTTTCGGAAGCTCCTACAATGAGCAGTTCTTC. Translating gives CASSFGSSYNEQFF. The gene calls are TRBV27 and TRBJ2-1; D not resolved. This CDR3 comprises 14 residues. V shed 3 bases and J shed 0 bases, with 6 bases lying between them. Germline CDR1 reads MNHEY; CDR2 reads SMNVEV (reference sequence).

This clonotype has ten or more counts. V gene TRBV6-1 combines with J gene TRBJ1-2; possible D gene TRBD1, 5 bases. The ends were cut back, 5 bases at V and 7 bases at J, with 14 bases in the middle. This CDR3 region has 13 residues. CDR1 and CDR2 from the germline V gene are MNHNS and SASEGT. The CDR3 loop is CASSPEGRVGYTF. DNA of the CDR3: TGTGCCAGCAGTCCTGAGGGGAGGGTTGGCTACACCTTC.

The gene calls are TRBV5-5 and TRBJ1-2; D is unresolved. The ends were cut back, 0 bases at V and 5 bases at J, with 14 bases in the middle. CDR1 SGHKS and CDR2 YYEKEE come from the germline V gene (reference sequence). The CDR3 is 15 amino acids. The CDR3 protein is CASSLVPGSSYGYTF. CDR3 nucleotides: TGTGCCAGCAGCTTGGTACCTGGTAGTAGTTATGGCTACACCTTC.

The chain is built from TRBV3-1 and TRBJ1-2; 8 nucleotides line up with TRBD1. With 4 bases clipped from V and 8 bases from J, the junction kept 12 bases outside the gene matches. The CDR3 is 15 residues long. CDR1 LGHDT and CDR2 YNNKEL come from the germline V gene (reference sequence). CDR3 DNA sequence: TGTGCCAGCAGCCCATCAGGGGGCGCGGGTGCGGGCTACACCTTC. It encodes CASSPSGGAGAGYTF.

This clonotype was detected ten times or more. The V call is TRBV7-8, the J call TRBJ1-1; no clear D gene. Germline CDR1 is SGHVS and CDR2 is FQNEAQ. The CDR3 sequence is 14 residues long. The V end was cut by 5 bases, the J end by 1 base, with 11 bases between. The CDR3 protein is CASSGQNKNTEAFF. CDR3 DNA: TGTGCCAGCAGCGGGCAGAACAAGAACACTGAAGCTTTCTTT.

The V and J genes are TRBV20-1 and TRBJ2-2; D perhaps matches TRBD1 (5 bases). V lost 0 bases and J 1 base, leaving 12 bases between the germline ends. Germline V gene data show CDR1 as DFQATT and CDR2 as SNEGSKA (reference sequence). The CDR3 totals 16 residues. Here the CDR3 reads CSARDTDRGNTGELFF. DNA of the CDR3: TGCAGTGCTAGAGACACAGACAGAGGGAACACCGGGGAGCTGTTTTTT.